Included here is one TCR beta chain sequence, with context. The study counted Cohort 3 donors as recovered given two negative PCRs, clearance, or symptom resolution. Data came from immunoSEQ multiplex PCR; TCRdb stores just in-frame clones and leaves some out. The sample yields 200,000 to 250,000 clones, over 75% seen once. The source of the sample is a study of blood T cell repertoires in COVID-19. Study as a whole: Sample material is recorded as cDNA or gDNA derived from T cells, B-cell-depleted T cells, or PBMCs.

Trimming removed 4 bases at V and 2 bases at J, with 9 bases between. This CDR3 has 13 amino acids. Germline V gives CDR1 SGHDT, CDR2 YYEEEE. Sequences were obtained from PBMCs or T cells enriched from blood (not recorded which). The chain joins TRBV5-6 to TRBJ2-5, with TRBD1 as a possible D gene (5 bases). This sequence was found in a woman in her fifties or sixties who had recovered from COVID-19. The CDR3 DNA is TGTGCCAGCAGCCCACGGACACAAGAGACCCAGTACTTC. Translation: CASSPRTQETQYF.